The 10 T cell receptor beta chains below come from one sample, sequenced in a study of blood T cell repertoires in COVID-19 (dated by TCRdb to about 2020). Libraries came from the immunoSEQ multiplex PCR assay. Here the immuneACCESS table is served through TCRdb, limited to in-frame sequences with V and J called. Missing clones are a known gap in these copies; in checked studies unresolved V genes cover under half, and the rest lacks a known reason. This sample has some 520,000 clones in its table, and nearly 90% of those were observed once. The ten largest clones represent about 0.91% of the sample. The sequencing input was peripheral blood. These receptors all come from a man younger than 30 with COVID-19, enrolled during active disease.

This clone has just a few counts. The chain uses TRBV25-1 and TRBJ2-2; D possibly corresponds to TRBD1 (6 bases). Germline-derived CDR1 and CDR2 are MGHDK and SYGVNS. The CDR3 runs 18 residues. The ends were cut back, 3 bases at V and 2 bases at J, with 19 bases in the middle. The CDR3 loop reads CASSDRAQQGSNTGELFF. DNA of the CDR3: TGTGCCAGCAGTGACCGGGCCCAACAGGGTTCAAACACCGGGGAGCTGTTTTTT.

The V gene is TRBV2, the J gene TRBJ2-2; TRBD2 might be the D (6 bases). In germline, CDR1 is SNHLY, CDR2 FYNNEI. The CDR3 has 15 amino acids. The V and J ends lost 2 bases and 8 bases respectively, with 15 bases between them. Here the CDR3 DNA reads TGTGCCAGCAGTGAAACCTTCGGGACTGCTGGGGAGCTGTTTTTT. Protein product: CASSETFGTAGELFF.

In DNA form, the CDR3 reads TGTGCCAGCAGCTCTCTTTCCAGTGAAGAGACCCAGTACTTC. It encodes CASSSLSSEETQYF. The chain uses TRBV27 and TRBJ2-5; the D is unclear. CDR3 size: 14 residues. Looked up from germline, CDR1 is MNHEY and CDR2 is SMNVEV (reference sequence). The V gene lost 6 bases and the J gene lost 3 bases, with 14 bases spanning the gap.

The CDR3 DNA follows: TGTGCCAGCGGTCGGCAGGGTTATGGCTACACCTTC. Amino acid sequence: CASGRQGYGYTF. V usage is TRBV2 and J usage is TRBJ1-2; D perhaps matches TRBD1 (5 bases). V lost 8 bases to trimming and J lost 5 bases, with 12 bases between them. Germline lookup yields CDR1 SNHLY and CDR2 FYNNEI. The CDR3 contains 12 residues.

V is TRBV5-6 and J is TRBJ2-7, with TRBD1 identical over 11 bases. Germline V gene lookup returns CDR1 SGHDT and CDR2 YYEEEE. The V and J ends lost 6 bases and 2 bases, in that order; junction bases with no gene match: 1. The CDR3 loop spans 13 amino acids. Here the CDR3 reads CASMGQGAYEQYF. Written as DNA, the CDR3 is TGTGCCAGCATGGGACAGGGGGCCTACGAGCAGTACTTC.

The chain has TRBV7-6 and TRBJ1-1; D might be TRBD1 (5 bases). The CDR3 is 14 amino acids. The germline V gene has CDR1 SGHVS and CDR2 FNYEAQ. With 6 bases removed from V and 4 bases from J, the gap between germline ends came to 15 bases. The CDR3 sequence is CASRSGIGITEAFF. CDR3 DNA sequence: TGTGCCAGCAGATCAGGGATCGGTATCACTGAAGCTTTCTTT.

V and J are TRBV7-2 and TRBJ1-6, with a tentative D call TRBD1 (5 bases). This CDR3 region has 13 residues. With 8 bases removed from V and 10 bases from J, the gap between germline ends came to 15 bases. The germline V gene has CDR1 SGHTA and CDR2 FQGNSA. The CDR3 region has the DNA TGTGCCAGCGGTAGGGGTTACACCTCACCCCTCCACTTT. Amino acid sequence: CASGRGYTSPLHF.

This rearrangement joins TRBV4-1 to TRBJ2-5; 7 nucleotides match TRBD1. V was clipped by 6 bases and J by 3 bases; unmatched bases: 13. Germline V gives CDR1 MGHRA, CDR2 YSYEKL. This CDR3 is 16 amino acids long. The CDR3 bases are TGCGCCAGCAGTCCAAACTCCGGGACAGCTGAAGAGACCCAGTACTTC. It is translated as CASSPNSGTAEETQYF.

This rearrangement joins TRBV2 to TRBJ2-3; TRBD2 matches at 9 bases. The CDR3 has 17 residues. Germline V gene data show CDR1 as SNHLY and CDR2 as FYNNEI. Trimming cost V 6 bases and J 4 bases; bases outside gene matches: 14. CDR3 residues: CASSVYGGSGSSDTQYF. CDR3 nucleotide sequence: TGTGCCAGCAGCGTCTACGGGGGTAGCGGGAGTTCAGATACGCAGTATTTT.

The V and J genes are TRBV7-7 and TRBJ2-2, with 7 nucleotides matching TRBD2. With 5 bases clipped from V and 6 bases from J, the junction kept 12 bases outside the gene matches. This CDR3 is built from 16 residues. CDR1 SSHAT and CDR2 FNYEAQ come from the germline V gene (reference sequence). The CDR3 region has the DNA TGTGCCAGCAGCCCCGTCGGGAAGGCGGGGGCCGGGGAGCTGTTTTTT. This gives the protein CASSPVGKAGAGELFF. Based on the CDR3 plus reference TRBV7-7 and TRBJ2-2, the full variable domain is GAGVSQSPRYKVTKRGQDVTLRCDPISSHATLYWYQQALGQGPEFLTYFNYEAQPDKSGLPSDRFSAERPEGSISTLTIQRTEQRDSAMYRCASSPVGKAGAGELFFGEGSRLTVL.